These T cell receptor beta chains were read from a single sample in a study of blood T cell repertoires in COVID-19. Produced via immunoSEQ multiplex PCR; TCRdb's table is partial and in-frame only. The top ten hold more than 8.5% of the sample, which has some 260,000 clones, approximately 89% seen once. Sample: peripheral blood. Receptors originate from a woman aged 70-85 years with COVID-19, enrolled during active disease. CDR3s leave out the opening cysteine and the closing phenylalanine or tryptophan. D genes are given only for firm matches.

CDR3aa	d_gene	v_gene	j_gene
AWSGPGGYNEKLF	TRBD1	TRBV30	TRBJ1-4
ASGTANSPLH	TRBD1	TRBV19	TRBJ1-6
ASSMVENIQY	-	TRBV19	TRBJ2-4
ASRLTRGTEAF	-	TRBV11-2	TRBJ1-1
AWSGGQGNTIY	-	TRBV30	TRBJ1-3
ASSLQGIYGYT	-	TRBV7-2	TRBJ1-2
ASSFKGDYGYT	-	TRBV5-1	TRBJ1-2
ASSSPRGIGANVLT	-	TRBV28	TRBJ2-6
ATRKELTVTYNSPLH	-	TRBV19	TRBJ1-6
ASSKRPGRNTEAF	-	TRBV21-1	TRBJ1-1
ATSGISGSSYNEQF	-	TRBV24-1	TRBJ2-1
ASMASGSYEQY	TRBD2	TRBV28	TRBJ2-7
ASKADYNQPQH	-	TRBV6-6	TRBJ1-5
ASSVGTGGNQPQH	TRBD1	TRBV5-8	TRBJ1-5
ASSQGYGYT	-	TRBV6-5	TRBJ1-2
ASSLTLAGGTDTQY	TRBD2	TRBV7-3	TRBJ2-3
ASSPRDRGNYGYT	TRBD1	TRBV3-1/TRBV3-2	TRBJ1-2
ASSQDPITSGSTDTQY	TRBD2	TRBV4-1	TRBJ2-3
ASSIGAPAGEQY	-	TRBV19	TRBJ2-7
AWITSGSANEQF	TRBD2	TRBV30	TRBJ2-1
ASSTGGPNSYEQY	-	TRBV19	TRBJ2-7
ASREQYEQY	-	TRBV2	TRBJ2-7